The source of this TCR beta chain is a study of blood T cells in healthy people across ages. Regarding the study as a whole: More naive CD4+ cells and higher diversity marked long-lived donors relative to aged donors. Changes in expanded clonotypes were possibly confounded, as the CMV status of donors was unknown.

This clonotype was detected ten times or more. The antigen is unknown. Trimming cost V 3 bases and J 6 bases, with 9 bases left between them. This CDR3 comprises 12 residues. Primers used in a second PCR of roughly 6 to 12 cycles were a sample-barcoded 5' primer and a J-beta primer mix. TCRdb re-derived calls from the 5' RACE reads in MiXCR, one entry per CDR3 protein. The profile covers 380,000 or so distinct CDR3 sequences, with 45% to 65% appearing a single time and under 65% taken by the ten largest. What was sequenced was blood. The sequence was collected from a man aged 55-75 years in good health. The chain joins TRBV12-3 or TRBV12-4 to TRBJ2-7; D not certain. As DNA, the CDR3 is TGTGCCAGCAGTTTTCCCGTCGGCGAGCAGTACTTC. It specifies CASSFPVGEQYF.